The subject of this entry is one T cell receptor beta chain. The record originates from a study of T cell responses to AZD1222 COVID-19 vaccine. Germline V gene data show CDR1 as KGHDR and CDR2 as SFDVKD. This CDR3 has 14 residues. V lost 0 bases to trimming and J lost 2 bases, with 4 bases between them. Assay: immunoSEQ multiplex PCR; the TCRdb copy retains only in-frame clones and omits some. Of about 150,000 clones in the sample, roughly nine tenths were seen once. This sequence originates from an adult in good health. The chain combines TRBV24-1 with TRBJ1-5, with D uncertain. The specimen comprised peripheral blood, sampled on day 0 of MenACWY control vaccination. The CDR3 DNA is TGTGCCACCAGTGATTTGCATGGCAATCAGCCCCAGCATTTT. The encoded protein is CATSDLHGNQPQHF.